These 8 T cell receptor beta chains were all obtained from the same sample, sequenced in a study of liver allograft versus peripheral blood T cells. Study background: T cell receptor repertoires in transplanted livers were compared with those in recipients' peripheral blood.

A single record per CDR3 protein comes from TCRdb applying MiXCR to the reads. The repertoire includes more than 200 distinct CDR3 sequences, less than 20% of them detected once, and roughly 59% sits in the top ten. The receptor set was obtained from a human patient who had a liver transplant. Some of these T cells may belong to the graft donor.

This clonotype is medium-sized (0.01 to 0.1%) by share. The J gene is TRBJ2-7, the V gene TRBV20-1; TRBD2 aligns across 9 bases. The germline CDR1 and CDR2 sequences are DFQATT and SNEGSKA (reference sequence). The J segment lost 2 bases and the V segment lost 4 bases, leaving 6 bases of the junction unmatched. The CDR3 is 14 amino acids. CDR3 sequence: CSATHSGGTYEQYF. In nucleotides, the CDR3 is TGCAGTGCTACCCATAGCGGGGGCACCTACGAGCAGTACTTC.

This clonotype was picked up a small number of times. The chain uses TRBV9 and TRBJ2-3; TRBD2 matches 8 bases. The CDR3 is 15 amino acids. CDR1 and CDR2 from the germline V gene are SGDLS and YYNGEE. Germline trimming cut 4 bases from V and 0 bases from J; bases unmatched to any gene: 4. CDR3 amino acids: CASSPGLGSTDTQYF. In nucleotides, the CDR3 is TGTGCCAGCAGCCCGGGACTAGGCAGCACAGATACGCAGTATTTT.

This clonotype was detected ten times or more. J is TRBJ2-1 and V is TRBV6-1, with D perhaps TRBD1 or TRBD2 (5 bases each). The CDR3 has 13 amino acids. Germline assignment: CDR1 MNHNS and CDR2 SASEGT. V dropped 0 bases and J dropped 5 bases, with 5 bases sitting between them. The DNA for the CDR3 is TGTGCCAGCAGTGAAGCGGGGGACAATGAGCAGTTCTTC. This codes for CASSEAGDNEQFF.

This clonotype rates as large. The chain uses TRBV13 and TRBJ1-1; TRBD1 matches at 7 bases. Unmatched junction bases numbered 6, after V lost 4 bases and J lost 4 bases. The CDR3 contains 14 residues. Germline V gene data show CDR1 as PRHDT and CDR2 as FYEKMQ (reference sequence). The DNA for the CDR3 is TGTGCCAGCAGCTCGCCGGGACAGTTCACTGAAGCTTTCTTT. Translated, it gives CASSSPGQFTEAFF.

This clonotype is labeled hyperexpanded. The chain joins TRBV19 to TRBJ1-2, with no clear D. The CDR3 length is 14 residues. V was cut by 5 bases and J by 9 bases, with 19 bases left in between. The germline gives CDR1 LNHDA, CDR2 SQIVND (reference sequence). CDR3 bases: TGTGCCAGTAGTTTGGAGCCAACGAAACGTAGCTACACCTTC. Amino acids: CASSLEPTKRSYTF.

This clonotype counts as hyperexpanded (1% or more). The chain has TRBV6-1 and TRBJ2-7; 11 bases agree with TRBD2. This CDR3 region has 15 residues. The germline V gene has CDR1 MNHNS and CDR2 SASEGT. V gave up 2 bases and J gave up 3 bases; unmatched junction bases: 3. CDR3 protein: CASSERTSGSYEQYF. DNA of the CDR3: TGTGCCAGCAGTGAAAGAACTAGCGGGAGCTACGAGCAGTACTTC.

This clonotype is medium-sized. This sequence joins TRBV10-3 and TRBJ1-5, with no clear D. The V end lost 7 bases, the J end lost 4 bases, and 8 bases lay between the germline ends. CDR1 and CDR2 (germline): ENHRY, SYGVKD. The CDR3 runs to 12 residues. The CDR3 here is CAIKEGNQPQHF. The CDR3, as DNA: TGTGCCATCAAAGAGGGTAATCAGCCCCAGCATTTT.

By share of the sample, this clonotype is hyperexpanded. The chain combines TRBV27 with TRBJ1-5; 8 nucleotides line up with TRBD1. V lost 8 bases to trimming and J lost 6 bases; unmatched junction nucleotides: 9. The CDR3 is 14 residues long. Germline lookup yields CDR1 MNHEY and CDR2 SMNVEV (reference sequence). CDR3 loop: CASQSSTGAQPQHF. The CDR3 region has the DNA TGTGCCAGCCAAAGTTCGACAGGGGCTCAGCCCCAGCATTTT.